Presented here are 17 T cell receptor beta chains from one specimen sequenced in a study of regulatory T cells in long-lasting Graves disease. CDR3 regions were amplified by Arm-PCR using iRepertoire HTBI primers to build TCR beta libraries. TCRdb called the multiplex PCR reads again in MiXCR, with one record for every CDR3 protein. Here the sample spans hundreds of thousands of distinct CDR3 sequences, around 16% being singletons. Time point noted: newly diagnosed GD, antithyroid drugs for less than 3 months. Researchers made the TCR library from RNA that was extracted from PBMCs. The data also belong to a second study, concerning T cells in Graves' hyperthyroidism and ophthalmopathy.

Sequencing was performed on peripheral blood mononuclear cells (PBMCs), taken at new diagnosis, from a patient treated with antithyroid drugs. Receptors originate from a middle-aged woman with Graves disease.

At least ten counts were recorded for this clonotype. The chain joins TRBV27 to TRBJ1-1; 7 positions agree with TRBD1. The length of the CDR3 is 14 residues. V lost 3 bases and J lost 4; bases outside the gene matches: 5. Germline V gene lookup returns CDR1 MNHEY and CDR2 SMNVEV (reference sequence). The CDR3 DNA sequence: TGTGCCAGCAGTTTTGGCCGACAGGGCACTGAAGCTTTCTTT. It is translated as CASSFGRQGTEAFF.

Ten or more counts support this clonotype. This chain joins TRBV24-1 and TRBJ1-1; no firm D call. This CDR3 comprises 13 residues. Germline CDR1 reads KGHDR; CDR2 reads SFDVKD. Trimming took off 6 bases at V and 1 base at J, with 8 bases between the two ends. This CDR3 is CATSNTPNTEAFF. CDR3 sequence (DNA): TGTGCCACCAGTAACACACCGAACACTGAAGCTTTCTTT.

There are many counts of this clonotype. The chain joins TRBV7-9 to TRBJ2-7, with D perhaps matching TRBD1 (5 bases). The CDR3 totals 14 residues. Trimming removed 3 bases at V and 4 bases at J, with 13 bases between. CDR1 is SEHNR, CDR2 FQNEAQ, per germline (reference sequence). CDR3 DNA sequence: TGTGCCAGCAGCTTCACAGGCAAGAGTTACGAGCAGTACTTC. This gives the protein CASSFTGKSYEQYF.

This clonotype has at least ten counts. The rearrangement joins TRBV28 to TRBJ2-3; D is uncertain. Per germline, CDR1 MDHEN and CDR2 SYDVKM. The CDR3 runs to 12 residues. V was pared by 8 bases and J by 4 bases, with 10 bases between. The CDR3 DNA sequence: TGTGCCAGCGTCACAAGAGCAGATACGCAGTATTTT. Translation: CASVTRADTQYF.

Comments on this clonotype: A much larger clone differs by one base, so this may be a read error. CDR3 sequence reads: CASSFWRRESADTQYF. As DNA, the CDR3 is TGTGCCAGCAGCTTTTGGCGGCGGGAGAGCGCAGATACGCAGTATTTT. This rearrangement joins TRBV7-2 to TRBJ2-1, with 7 positions matching TRBD2. The J call is in doubt because the DNA end fits TRBJ2-3 better. The CDR3 length is 16 residues. Germline-derived CDR1 and CDR2 are SGHTA and FQGNSA.

This clonotype was picked up many times. DNA for the CDR3: TGCAGTGCTAGAGACAGCGGGAGAATCTACGAGCAGTACTTC. Translated, it gives CSARDSGRIYEQYF. This chain connects TRBV20-1 to TRBJ2-7, with TRBD2 matching over 8 bases. There are 14 residues in the CDR3. With V trimmed by 0 bases and J by 3 bases, 4 bases remained unmatched. Germline CDR1 reads DFQATT; CDR2 reads SNEGSKA (reference sequence).

Many counts were recorded for this clonotype. The chain uses TRBV28 and TRBJ2-1, with a weak D call TRBD2 (6 bases). The CDR3 spans 16 residues. The germline V and J ends were trimmed by 6 bases and 0 bases, with 15 bases remaining between them. Germline CDR1 reads MDHEN; CDR2 reads SYDVKM. The DNA for the CDR3 is TGTGCCAGCAGGCCGACTAGGGGTTACTCCTACAATGAGCAGTTCTTC. Translation gives CASRPTRGYSYNEQFF.

The chain carries TRBV20-1 and TRBJ2-7; possible D gene TRBD2, 6 bases. Germline CDR1 reads DFQATT; CDR2 reads SNEGSKA (reference sequence). V was clipped by 4 bases and J by 2 bases, with 15 bases between them. This CDR3 comprises 14 residues. The DNA of the CDR3 is TGCAGTGCTACTCGCCCGGAGGGGACCTACGAGCAGTACTTC. This sequence encodes CSATRPEGTYEQYF.

In this sample, this clonotype turned up a few times. At one end, the junction sequence differs from germline, possibly due to a read error. The gene calls are TRBV6-1 and TRBJ2-2, with 9 bases that match TRBD2. Germline V gives CDR1 MNHNS, CDR2 SASEGT. There are 15 residues in the CDR3. The CDR3 DNA reads TGTGCCAGCAGTAAAGCGGGAGGCGGCACCGGGGAGCTGTTTTTT. It is translated as CASSKAGGGTGELFF.

This clonotype was counted many times. The chain recombines TRBV2 with TRBJ2-1; possible D gene TRBD2, 6 bases. This CDR3 region has 15 residues. Trimming cost V 4 bases and J 5 bases, with 15 bases left between them. Germline CDR1 SNHLY, CDR2 FYNNEI. The DNA for the CDR3 is TGTGCCAGCAGTGTTGGGGGACTCTGGGACAATGAGCAGTTCTTC. Translation gives CASSVGGLWDNEQFF. The whole variable domain, filled in from reference TRBV2 and TRBJ2-1, reads EPEVTQTPSHQVTQMGQEVILRCVPISNHLYFYWYRQILGQKVEFLVSFYNNEISEKSEIFDDQFSVERPDGSNFTLKIRSTKLEDSAMYFCASSVGGLWDNEQFFGPGTRLTVL.

The V call is TRBV20-1, the J call TRBJ2-3; tentatively, D is TRBD2 (5 bases). The CDR3 extends over 13 amino acids. V dropped 6 bases and J dropped 3 bases, with 13 bases sitting between them. Germline V gene data show CDR1 as DFQATT and CDR2 as SNEGSKA (reference sequence). The DNA of the CDR3 is TGCAGTGCGGAGCGGCTGGGAACAGATACGCAGTATTTT. Its protein product is CSAERLGTDTQYF.

This clonotype was seen only a few times. The chain carries TRBV20-1 and TRBJ2-3; 7 nucleotides agree with TRBD2. CDR1 and CDR2 from the germline V gene are DFQATT and SNEGSKA (reference sequence). The CDR3 totals 14 residues. V was clipped by 0 bases and J by 4 bases; unmatched bases: 4. In DNA form, the CDR3 reads TGCAGTGCTAGAGATGAGGGAGGGCCAGATACGCAGTATTTT. Protein: CSARDEGGPDTQYF.

V and J are TRBV9 and TRBJ1-2; the D gene is possibly TRBD1 (6 bases). V shed 3 bases and J shed 1 base, with 10 bases lying between them. The V gene's germline CDR1 is SGDLS and CDR2 YYNGEE. The CDR3 is 14 amino acids. DNA for the CDR3: TGTGCCAGCAGCGACGGGGGGCTTAACTATGGCTACACCTTC. It translates to CASSDGGLNYGYTF.

This clonotype was seen at least ten times. The rearrangement uses TRBV5-1 and TRBJ2-3; D unclear. This CDR3 is 13 amino acids long. With 0 bases removed from V and 7 bases from J, the gap between germline ends came to 9 bases. The germline V gene encodes CDR1 SGHRS and CDR2 YFSETQ. The CDR3 region is CASSLVDRNTQYF. CDR3 DNA: TGCGCCAGCAGCTTGGTGGATAGAAATACGCAGTATTTT.

This clonotype was seen just once. V and J are TRBV7-9 and TRBJ2-4; D unresolved. Between the trimmed V and J ends, which lost 5 bases and 1 base, there was a span of 18 bases. The germline gives CDR1 SEHNR, CDR2 FQNEAQ (reference sequence). This CDR3 comprises 17 residues. CDR3 bases: TGTGCCAGCAGCCATAATTACATGGGGTCGGCCAAAAACATTCAGTACTTC. Translating gives CASSHNYMGSAKNIQYF.

This clonotype has a count of ten or more. CDR3 sequence: CASSVNEQFF. CDR3 bases: TGTGCCAGCAGTGTAAATGAGCAGTTCTTC. The V and J genes are TRBV2 and TRBJ2-1; D is undetermined. CDR1 and CDR2 from the germline V gene are SNHLY and FYNNEI. The length of the CDR3 is 10 residues. V was shortened by 4 bases and J by 7 bases, with 2 bases between the two germline ends.

This clonotype was counted many times. The V gene is TRBV20-1, the J gene TRBJ2-5, with D tentatively TRBD2 (6 bases). V was clipped by 0 bases and J by 2 bases, with 13 bases between them. In germline, CDR1 is DFQATT, CDR2 SNEGSKA (reference sequence). The CDR3 is 15 residues long. The CDR3 DNA reads as TGCAGTGCTAGAGATGTGGCTAGCGCTCAAGAGACCCAGTACTTC. It encodes CSARDVASAQETQYF.